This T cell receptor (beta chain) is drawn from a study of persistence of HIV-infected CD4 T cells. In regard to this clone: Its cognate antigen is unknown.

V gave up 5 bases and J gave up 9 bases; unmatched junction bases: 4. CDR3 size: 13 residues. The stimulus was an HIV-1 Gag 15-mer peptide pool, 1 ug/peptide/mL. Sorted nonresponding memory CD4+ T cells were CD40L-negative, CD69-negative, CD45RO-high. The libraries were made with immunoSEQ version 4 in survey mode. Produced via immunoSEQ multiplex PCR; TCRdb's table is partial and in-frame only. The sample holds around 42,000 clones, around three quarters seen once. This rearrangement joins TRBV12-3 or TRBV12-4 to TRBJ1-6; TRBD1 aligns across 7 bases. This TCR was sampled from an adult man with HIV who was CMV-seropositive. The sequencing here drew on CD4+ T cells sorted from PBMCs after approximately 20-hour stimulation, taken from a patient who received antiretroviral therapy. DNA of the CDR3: TGTGCCAGCAGTGAACAGGGGAGTTCACCCCTCCACTTT. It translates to CASSEQGSSPLHF.